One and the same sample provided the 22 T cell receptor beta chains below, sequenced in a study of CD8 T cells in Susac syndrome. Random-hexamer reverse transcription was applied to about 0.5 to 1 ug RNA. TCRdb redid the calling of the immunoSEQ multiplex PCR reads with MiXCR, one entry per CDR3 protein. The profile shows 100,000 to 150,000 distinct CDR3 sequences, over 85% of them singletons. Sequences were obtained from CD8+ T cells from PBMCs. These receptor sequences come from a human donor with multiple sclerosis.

The CDR3 bases are TGTGCCAGCAGCGTAGCAGGGGCGAGGGGAAACACCATATATTTT. Its translation is CASSVAGARGNTIYF. The rearrangement joins TRBV9 to TRBJ1-3, with D perhaps TRBD1 (6 bases). This CDR3 comprises 15 residues. Germline CDR1 is SGDLS and CDR2 is YYNGEE. V dropped 0 bases and J dropped 4 bases, with 11 bases sitting between them.

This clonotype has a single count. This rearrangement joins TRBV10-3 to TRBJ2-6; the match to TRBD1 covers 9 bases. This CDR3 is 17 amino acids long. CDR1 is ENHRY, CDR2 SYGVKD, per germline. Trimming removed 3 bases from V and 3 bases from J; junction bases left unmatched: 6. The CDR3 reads CAISDPGTGSGANVLTF. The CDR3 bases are TGTGCCATCAGTGACCCCGGGACAGGGAGTGGGGCCAACGTCCTGACTTTC.

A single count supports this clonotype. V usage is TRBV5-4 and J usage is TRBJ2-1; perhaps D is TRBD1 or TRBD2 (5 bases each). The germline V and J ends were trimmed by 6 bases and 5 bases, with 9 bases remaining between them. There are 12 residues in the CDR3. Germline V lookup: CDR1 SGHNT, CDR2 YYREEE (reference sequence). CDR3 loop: CASNRGNNEQFF. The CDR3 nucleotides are TGTGCCAGCAACCGGGGCAACAATGAGCAGTTCTTC.

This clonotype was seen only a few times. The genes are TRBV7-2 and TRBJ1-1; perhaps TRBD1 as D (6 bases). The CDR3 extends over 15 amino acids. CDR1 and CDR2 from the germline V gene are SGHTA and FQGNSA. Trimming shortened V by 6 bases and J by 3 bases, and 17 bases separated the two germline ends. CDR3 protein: CASRGGLLVDTEAFF. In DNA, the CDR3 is TGTGCCAGCAGGGGGGGGCTTTTAGTGGACACTGAAGCTTTCTTT.

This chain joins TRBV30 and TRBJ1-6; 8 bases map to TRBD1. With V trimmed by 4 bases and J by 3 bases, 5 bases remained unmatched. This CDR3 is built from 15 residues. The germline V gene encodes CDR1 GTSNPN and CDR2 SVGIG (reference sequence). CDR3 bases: TGTGCCTGGACTGGGACAGGCCACTATAATTCACCCCTCCACTTT. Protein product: CAWTGTGHYNSPLHF.

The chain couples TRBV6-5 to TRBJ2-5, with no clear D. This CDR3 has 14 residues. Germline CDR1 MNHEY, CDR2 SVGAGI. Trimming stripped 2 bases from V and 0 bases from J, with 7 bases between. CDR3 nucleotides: TGTGCCAGCAGTTACGGACGCTACCAAGAGACCCAGTACTTC. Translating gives CASSYGRYQETQYF.

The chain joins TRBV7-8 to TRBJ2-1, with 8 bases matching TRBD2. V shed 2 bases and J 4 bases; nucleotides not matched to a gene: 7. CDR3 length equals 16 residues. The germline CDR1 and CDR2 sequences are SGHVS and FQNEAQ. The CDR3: CASSLRKRERYNEQFF. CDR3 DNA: TGTGCCAGCAGCTTACGAAAGCGGGAGAGATACAATGAGCAGTTCTTC. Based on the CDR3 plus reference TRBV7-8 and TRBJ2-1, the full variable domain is GAGVSQSPRYKVAKRGQDVALRCDPISGHVSLFWYQQALGQGPEFLTYFQNEAQLDKSGLPSDRFFAERPEGSVSTLKIQRTQQEDSAVYLCASSLRKRERYNEQFFGPGTRLTVL.

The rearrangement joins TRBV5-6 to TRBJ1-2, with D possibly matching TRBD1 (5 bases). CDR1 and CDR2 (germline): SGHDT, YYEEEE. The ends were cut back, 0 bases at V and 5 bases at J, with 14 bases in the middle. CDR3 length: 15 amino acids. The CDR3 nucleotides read TGTGCCAGCAGCTTGGGGGTCAAACAGGCGTATGGCTACACCTTC. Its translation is CASSLGVKQAYGYTF.

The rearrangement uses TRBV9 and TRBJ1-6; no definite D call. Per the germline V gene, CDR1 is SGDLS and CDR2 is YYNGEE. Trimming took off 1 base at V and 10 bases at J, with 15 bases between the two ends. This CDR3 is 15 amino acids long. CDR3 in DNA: TGTGCCAGCAGCGTAAAGAGCGGCTGGCGATCACCCCTCCACTTT. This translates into CASSVKSGWRSPLHF.

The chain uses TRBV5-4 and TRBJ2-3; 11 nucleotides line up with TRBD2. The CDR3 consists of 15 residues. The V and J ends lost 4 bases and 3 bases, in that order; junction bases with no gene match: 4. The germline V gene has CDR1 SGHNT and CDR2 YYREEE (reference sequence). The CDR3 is CASSTGLAVTDTQYF. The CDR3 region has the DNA TGTGCCAGCAGCACGGGACTAGCGGTTACAGATACGCAGTATTTT.

The CDR3 protein is CASSSDSSGPFEQYF. The CDR3 region has the DNA TGTGCCAGCAGCTCGGACAGCAGCGGGCCCTTCGAGCAGTACTTC. The genes are TRBV13 and TRBJ2-7; the D call may be TRBD1 or TRBD2 (6 bases each). The CDR3 has 15 residues. From germline, CDR1 is PRHDT and CDR2 FYEKMQ (reference sequence). The V end lost 4 bases, the J end lost 6 bases, and 19 bases lay between the germline ends.

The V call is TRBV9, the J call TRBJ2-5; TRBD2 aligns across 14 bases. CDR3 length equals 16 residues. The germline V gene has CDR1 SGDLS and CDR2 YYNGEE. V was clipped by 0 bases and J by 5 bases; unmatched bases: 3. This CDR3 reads CASSVAGTSGSETQYF. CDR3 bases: TGTGCCAGCAGCGTAGCGGGGACTAGCGGGAGCGAGACCCAGTACTTC.

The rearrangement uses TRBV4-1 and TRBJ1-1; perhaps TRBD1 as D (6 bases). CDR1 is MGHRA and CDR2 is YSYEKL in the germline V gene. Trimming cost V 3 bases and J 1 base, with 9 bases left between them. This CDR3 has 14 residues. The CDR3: CASSQPQGNTEAFF. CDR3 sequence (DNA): TGCGCCAGCAGCCAGCCACAGGGGAACACTGAAGCTTTCTTT.

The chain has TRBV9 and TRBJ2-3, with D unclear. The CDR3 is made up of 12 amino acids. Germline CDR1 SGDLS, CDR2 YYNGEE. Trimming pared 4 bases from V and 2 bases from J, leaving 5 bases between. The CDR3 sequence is CASSSHTDTQYF. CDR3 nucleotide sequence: TGTGCCAGCAGCTCCCACACAGATACGCAGTATTTT.

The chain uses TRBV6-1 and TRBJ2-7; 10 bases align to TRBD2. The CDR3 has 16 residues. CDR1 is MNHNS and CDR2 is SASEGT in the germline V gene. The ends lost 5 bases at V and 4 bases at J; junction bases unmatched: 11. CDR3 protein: CASSLHLAGARYEQYV. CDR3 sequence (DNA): TGTGCCAGCAGTCTTCACCTAGCGGGAGCCAGGTACGAGCAGTACGTC.

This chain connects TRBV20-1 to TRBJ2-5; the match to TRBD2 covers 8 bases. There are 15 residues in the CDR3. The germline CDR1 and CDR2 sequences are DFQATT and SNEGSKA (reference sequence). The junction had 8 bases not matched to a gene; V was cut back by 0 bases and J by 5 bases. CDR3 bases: TGCAGTGCTAGAGATCAGCTTAGCGGGACGGAGACCCAGTACTTC. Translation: CSARDQLSGTETQYF.

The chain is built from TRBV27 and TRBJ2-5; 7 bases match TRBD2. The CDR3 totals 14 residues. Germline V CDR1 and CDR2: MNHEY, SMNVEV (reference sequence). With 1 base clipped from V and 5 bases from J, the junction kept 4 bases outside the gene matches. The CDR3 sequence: CASSLFWGGETQYF. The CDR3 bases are TGTGCCAGCAGTTTATTTTGGGGGGGGGAGACCCAGTACTTC.

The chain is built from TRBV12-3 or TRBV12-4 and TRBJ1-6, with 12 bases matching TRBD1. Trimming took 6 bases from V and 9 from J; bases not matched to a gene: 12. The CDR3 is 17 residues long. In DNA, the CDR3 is TGTGCCAGCAGCTTCAATCCGGGACAGGGGGCGCGTTCACCCCTCCACTTT. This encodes CASSFNPGQGARSPLHF.

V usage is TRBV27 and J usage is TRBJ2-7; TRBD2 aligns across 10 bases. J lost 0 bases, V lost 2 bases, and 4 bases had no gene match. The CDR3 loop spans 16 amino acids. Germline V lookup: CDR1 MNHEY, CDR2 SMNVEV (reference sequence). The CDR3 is CASSLTSGTNSYEQYV. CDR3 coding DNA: TGTGCCAGCAGTTTAACTAGCGGGACAAACTCCTACGAGCAGTACGTC.

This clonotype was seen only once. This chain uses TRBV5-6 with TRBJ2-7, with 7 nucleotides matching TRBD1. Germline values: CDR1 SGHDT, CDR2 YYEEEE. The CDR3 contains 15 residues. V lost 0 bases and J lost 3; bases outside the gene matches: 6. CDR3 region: CASSLGRGNVYEQYV. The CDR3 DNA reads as TGTGCCAGCAGCTTGGGCAGGGGGAATGTCTACGAGCAGTACGTC.

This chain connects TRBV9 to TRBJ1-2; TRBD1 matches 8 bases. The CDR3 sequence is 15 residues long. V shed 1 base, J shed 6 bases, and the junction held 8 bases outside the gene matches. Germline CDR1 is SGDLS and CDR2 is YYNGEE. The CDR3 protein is CASSVLLTGVNGYTF. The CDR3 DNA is TGTGCCAGCAGCGTACTCTTGACAGGGGTGAATGGCTACACCTTC.

The CDR3 loop is CASSLRQGTNQPQHF. In nucleotides, the CDR3 is TGTGCCAGCAGTTTGAGGCAGGGCACGAATCAGCCCCAGCATTTT. The chain is built from TRBV28 and TRBJ1-5, with D possibly matching TRBD1 (5 bases). V was pared by 3 bases and J by 4 bases, with 13 bases between. CDR1 and CDR2 from the germline V gene are MDHEN and SYDVKM. This CDR3 region has 15 residues.